What follows are 22 T cell receptor beta chains derived from one specimen sequenced in a study of shared clonotypes between healthy human individuals. Using immunoSEQ multiplex PCR, the repertoire was profiled, and TCRdb retains in-frame clones only, with some absent. The data contain about 490,000 clones, 76% of them seen just once; the ten biggest clones take up 10% to 15%. The specimen was PBMCs. The receptor source for this set is a woman between 35 and 50 years old in good health. Some clones in this sample may be carry-over from other donors' samples.

This clone was counted a few times. The chain couples TRBV7-9 to TRBJ1-3; the match to TRBD1 covers 8 bases. There are 16 residues in the CDR3. The V gene end was trimmed by 4 bases and the J gene end by 0 bases; junction bases not matched to a gene: 5. From germline, CDR1 is SEHNR and CDR2 FQNEAQ (reference sequence). CDR3 DNA: TGTGCCAGCAGCTCCCCTGGACAGGGCTCTGGAAACACCATATATTTT. Its translation: CASSSPGQGSGNTIYF.

The CDR3, as DNA: TGTGCCAGCAGCTTATATGGCGGAACGAGCCCCAATGAGCAGTTCTTC. Translating it yields CASSLYGGTSPNEQFF. The V gene is TRBV7-2, the J gene TRBJ2-1; D remains unclear. This CDR3 is built from 16 residues. CDR1 SGHTA and CDR2 FQGNSA come from the germline V gene. Trimming pared 2 bases from V and 6 bases from J, leaving 17 bases between.

The chain couples TRBV4-1 to TRBJ2-1; tentatively, D is TRBD2 (6 bases). This CDR3 has 15 residues. Trimming removed 0 bases from V and 7 bases from J, with 13 bases in between. Germline V gene lookup returns CDR1 MGHRA and CDR2 YSYEKL. The CDR3 here is CASSQESGGDNEQFF. The CDR3 DNA is TGCGCCAGCAGCCAAGAGTCCGGGGGTGATAATGAGCAGTTCTTC.

The chain links TRBV5-4 to TRBJ1-1; D gene ambiguous. V was trimmed by 1 base and J by 0 bases, leaving 7 bases between them. Per germline, CDR1 SGHNT and CDR2 YYREEE (reference sequence). The CDR3 contains 14 residues. This CDR3 reads CASSLTAMNTEAFF. The CDR3 nucleotides read TGTGCCAGCAGCTTGACAGCTATGAACACTGAAGCTTTCTTT.

V is TRBV5-1 and J is TRBJ2-1, with D possibly TRBD1 on 6 matching bases. Between the trimmed V and J ends, which lost 0 bases and 4 bases, there was a span of 8 bases. There are 14 residues in the CDR3. The germline V gene encodes CDR1 SGHRS and CDR2 YFSETQ. The DNA of the CDR3 is TGCGCCAGCAGCTTGGGACAGGAATACAATGAGCAGTTCTTC. Residues: CASSLGQEYNEQFF.

This sequence joins TRBV5-4 and TRBJ2-1, with 11 bases aligning to TRBD2. Per the germline V gene, CDR1 is SGHNT and CDR2 is YYREEE (reference sequence). The CDR3 has 15 amino acids. The V gene end was trimmed by 0 bases and the J gene end by 9 bases; junction bases not matched to a gene: 5. As DNA, the CDR3 is TGTGCCAGCAGCTTGGGGCTAGCGGGAGGATCTGAGCAGTTCTTC. Its translation: CASSLGLAGGSEQFF.

The chain has TRBV6-1 and TRBJ2-1; TRBD2 aligns across 9 bases. In germline, CDR1 is MNHNS, CDR2 SASEGT. V was pared by 7 bases and J by 6 bases, with 7 bases of the junction left unmatched. The CDR3 contains 14 residues. CDR3 in amino acids: CASTRAGGTNEQFF. In DNA, the CDR3 is TGTGCCAGCACTCGAGCGGGAGGTACCAATGAGCAGTTCTTC.

CDR3 sequence: CATSRDRLAGVAGPGTSQYF. The CDR3 region has the DNA TGTGCCACCAGCAGAGATCGACTAGCGGGAGTCGCCGGCCCGGGTACCTCGCAGTATTTT. The chain combines TRBV15 with TRBJ2-3, with TRBD2 matching 12 bases. The CDR3 loop spans 20 amino acids. V lost 0 bases and J lost 10; bases outside the gene matches: 20. Per germline, CDR1 LNHNV and CDR2 YYDKDF (reference sequence).

The CDR3: CASRVLAGVNEQFF. The CDR3 region has the DNA TGTGCCAGCAGAGTACTAGCGGGAGTTAATGAGCAGTTCTTC. This chain uses TRBV7-2 with TRBJ2-1; the match to TRBD2 covers 11 bases. Unmatched junction bases numbered 5, after V lost 6 bases and J lost 7 bases. Looked up from germline, CDR1 is SGHTA and CDR2 is FQGNSA. This CDR3 contains 14 residues.

This clone was picked up one time. The rearrangement joins TRBV6-5 to TRBJ2-1; a weak D match, TRBD2 (5 bases). Trimming took 6 bases from V and 7 from J, leaving 13 bases between them. CDR1 is MNHEY and CDR2 is SVGAGI in the germline V gene. CDR3 size: 13 residues. CDR3 sequence: CASRHTGTNEQFF. Written as DNA, the CDR3 is TGTGCCAGCAGGCACACGGGAACAAATGAGCAGTTCTTC.

About this clone itself: The DNA is left out, because the CDR3 cannot be placed on it with certainty; the CDR3 is given as TCRdb lists it. This chain connects TRBV7-3 to TRBJ2-2; the table's D call, TRBD1, has no DNA check behind it. CDR1 and CDR2 from the germline V gene are SGHTA and FQGTGA. The CDR3 is 15 residues long, ends included. The CDR3 spells CASSFVGTGAGELLF.

J is TRBJ1-4 and V is TRBV11-2, with 8 bases matching TRBD1. V dropped 5 bases and J dropped 7; count of bases not matched to a gene: 6. The CDR3 extends over 14 amino acids. From germline, CDR1 is SGHAT and CDR2 FQNNGV. CDR3 loop: CASSHGQGGEKLFF. CDR3 sequence (DNA): TGTGCCAGCAGCCACGGACAGGGTGGTGAAAAACTGTTTTTT.

The genes are TRBV5-1 and TRBJ2-1; the match to TRBD2 covers 8 bases. The CDR3 totals 14 residues. Germline CDR1 reads SGHRS; CDR2 reads YFSETQ. J lost 7 bases, V lost 4 bases, and 7 bases had no gene match. The CDR3 nucleotides are TGCGCCAGCAGCCCATTCTTAGCGGGAAATGAGCAGTTCTTC. Residues: CASSPFLAGNEQFF.

In this sample, this clone turned up many times. The same CDR3 is also encoded by other DNA sequences in this sample. The CDR3 loop reads CATIVGGHNTEAFF. For the CDR3, the DNA is TGTGCCACCATTGTTGGGGGACATAACACTGAAGCTTTCTTT. The rearrangement uses TRBV28 and TRBJ1-1, with D perhaps TRBD1 (6 bases). The CDR3 spans 14 residues. V lost 10 bases to trimming and J lost 2 bases, with 17 bases between them. Per the germline V gene, CDR1 is MDHEN and CDR2 is SYDVKM.

This CDR3 is CASSSSTGSDTQYF. CDR3 in DNA: TGCGCCAGCAGCTCCTCAACAGGGTCAGATACGCAGTATTTT. The chain recombines TRBV5-1 with TRBJ2-3; possible D gene TRBD1, 6 bases. CDR3 length equals 14 residues. Germline loops: CDR1 SGHRS, CDR2 YFSETQ. The ends were cut back, 3 bases at V and 4 bases at J, with 12 bases in the middle.

On this clone itself: One base separates it from a far larger clone, so it is likely a read error. The chain combines TRBV2 with TRBJ1-4; TRBD1 might be the D (5 bases). The germline V gene encodes CDR1 SNHLY and CDR2 FYNNEI. Trimming pared 11 bases from V and 3 bases from J, leaving 16 bases between. This CDR3 region has 14 residues. CDR3 sequence reads: CAAALGQSNEKLFF. The CDR3 coding sequence is TGTGCCGCGGCTTTGGGGCAGTCTAATGAAAAACTGTTTTTT.

The CDR3 bases are TGTGCCAGCCAGGGACAGAATAGCAATCAGCCCCAGCATTTT. It is translated as CASQGQNSNQPQHF. The chain uses TRBV28 and TRBJ1-5; 7 nucleotides match TRBD1. Germline CDR1 is MDHEN and CDR2 is SYDVKM. V shed 8 bases, J shed 0 bases, and the junction held 4 bases outside the gene matches. This CDR3 has 14 residues.

The rearrangement links TRBV19 to TRBJ1-1; D unclear. Per the germline V gene, CDR1 is LNHDA and CDR2 is SQIVND (reference sequence). Trimming removed 6 bases from V and 1 base from J, with 9 bases in between. The CDR3 extends over 13 amino acids. CDR3: CASRVTWNTEAFF. The CDR3 DNA reads as TGTGCCAGTAGGGTAACATGGAACACTGAAGCTTTCTTT.

V and J are TRBV5-6 and TRBJ2-3; D may be TRBD2 (5 bases). The CDR3 extends over 15 amino acids. Per the germline V gene, CDR1 is SGHDT and CDR2 is YYEEEE. V was cut by 0 bases and J by 4 bases, with 12 bases left in between. The DNA for the CDR3 is TGTGCCAGCAGCTTGGGTTCGGGGAATGCAGATACGCAGTATTTT. As protein: CASSLGSGNADTQYF.

This chain connects TRBV11-2 to TRBJ2-7, with TRBD1 matching over 8 bases. The CDR3 is 15 residues long. V was clipped by 0 bases and J by 3 bases; unmatched bases: 4. Germline V gene lookup returns CDR1 SGHAT and CDR2 FQNNGV. CDR3 sequence reads: CASSLDSTGDYEQYF. DNA of the CDR3: TGTGCCAGCAGCTTAGATTCGACAGGGGACTACGAGCAGTACTTC.

The chain is built from TRBV4-1 and TRBJ1-1; possibly TRBD1 for D (5 bases). The V gene's germline CDR1 is MGHRA and CDR2 YSYEKL. V was pared by 1 base and J by 1 base, with 10 bases between. CDR3 size: 15 residues. This chain's CDR3 is CASSQVSGRNTEAFF. In DNA form, the CDR3 reads TGCGCCAGCAGCCAAGTATCAGGGAGGAACACTGAAGCTTTCTTT.

Here the CDR3 reads CASSLEGETSTDTQYF. The CDR3 nucleotides read TGTGCCAGCAGCTTGGAGGGGGAGACTAGCACAGATACGCAGTATTTT. This chain links TRBV5-8 with TRBJ2-3; D perhaps matches TRBD1 (6 bases). CDR3 size: 16 residues. Deletions cut 0 bases from V and 0 bases from J, with 11 bases between. Per germline, CDR1 SGHTS and CDR2 YDEGEE. The full variable domain, completed using reference TRBV5-8 and TRBJ2-3, is EAGVTQSPTHLIKTRGQQATLRCSPISGHTSVYWYQQALGLGLQFLLWYDEGEERNRGNFPPRFSGRQFPNYSSELNVNALELEDSALYLCASSLEGETSTDTQYFGPGTRLTVL.